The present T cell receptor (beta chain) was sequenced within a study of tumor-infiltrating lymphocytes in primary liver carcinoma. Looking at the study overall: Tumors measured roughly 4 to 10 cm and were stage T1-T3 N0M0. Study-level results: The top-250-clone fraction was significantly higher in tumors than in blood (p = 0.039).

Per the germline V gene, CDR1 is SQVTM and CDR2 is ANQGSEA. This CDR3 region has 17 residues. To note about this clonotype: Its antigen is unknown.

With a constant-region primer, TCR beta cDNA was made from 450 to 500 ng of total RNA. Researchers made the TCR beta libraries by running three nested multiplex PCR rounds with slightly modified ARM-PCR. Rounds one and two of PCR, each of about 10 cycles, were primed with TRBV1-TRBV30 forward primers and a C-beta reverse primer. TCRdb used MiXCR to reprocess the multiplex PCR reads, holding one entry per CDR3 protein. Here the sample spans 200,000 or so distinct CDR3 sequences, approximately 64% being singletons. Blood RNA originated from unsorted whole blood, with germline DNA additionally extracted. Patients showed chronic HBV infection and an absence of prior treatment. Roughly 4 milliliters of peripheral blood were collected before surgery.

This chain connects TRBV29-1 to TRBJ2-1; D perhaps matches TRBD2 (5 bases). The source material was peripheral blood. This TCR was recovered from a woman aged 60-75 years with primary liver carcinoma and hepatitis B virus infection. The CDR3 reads CRGRTARDSGSYNEQFF. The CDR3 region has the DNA TGCAGAGGGAGAACTGCCCGAGACTCCGGCTCCTACAATGAGCAGTTCTTC.